The present entry profiles one T cell receptor beta chain with its context. There are many counts of this clonotype. Its antigen is currently not known. Base qualities are not provided; no much larger clone lies one nucleotide away. Taken with the paper, the label for time point translates to: sample taken at primary tumor resection. The donors were some 76 patients from the lung TRACERx cohort who had early-stage, untreated non-small cell lung cancer. For TCR sequencing, whole RNA was extracted from tumor and nontumor lung tissue, or from cryopreserved PBMC samples, and no cell sorting was done. Only patients for whom sufficient RNA was available from at least two tumor regions were selected for TCR sequencing. Libraries were constructed by 5' RACE. The data were produced on a NextSeq 500. The TCR library protocol attached a unique molecular identifier to each TCR cDNA molecule to allow correction of PCR and sequencing errors. In the original analysis: TCR identification, UMI-based error correction and CDR3 extraction were all carried out with Decombinator tools. Expanded TCRs were defined as those above a frequency of 2 per 1,000, corresponding to the top 1% of the tumor frequency distribution. Each repertoire was subsampled 100 times to 5,000 TCRs, after which Renyi diversity was computed with the R vegan package. CDR3 similarity networks were constructed using string-kernel similarity of amino acid triplets, with links drawn between CDR3s whose pairwise similarity was above 0.82. TCRdb cleaned the public reads at Q25 with fastp, built clones with MiXCR and kept in-frame beta chains. Every entry covers one CDR3 protein and lists the most common genes and DNA from its rows. The authors' filters were not applied to this entry. For this sample there are about 21,000 distinct CDR3 sequences; approximately 4.6% appear just once. The ten largest clones capture about 7.2% of the sample.

These data originate in a study of spatial heterogeneity in lung cancer (dated by TCRdb to the late 2010s). As for the study more broadly: Beta-chain transcripts were consistently detected in greater numbers than alpha-chain transcripts, which likely reflected higher beta-chain transcript abundance. TCR alpha and beta repertoires were quantitatively compared across multiple tumor regions, matched nontumor lung and blood in non-small cell lung cancer. Nonsynonymous mutation counts, determined by whole-exome sequencing of tumor tissue, were related to features of the TCR repertoire. Both alpha and beta chains were TCR-sequenced in samples taken at surgery, namely 220 tumor regions, approximately 63 matched nontumor lung samples and around 53 PBMC samples. In the raw uncorrected reads, each unique combination of TCR and UMI appeared more than ten times on average. Results and caveats for the whole study, not just this receptor: Ubiquitous expanded tumor TCRs were detected in blood more often at tumor resection than at routine follow-up. Additional single-cell paired TCR alpha and beta sequencing was considered necessary to confirm, at a functional level, the hypothesis that regional TCRs recognize regional mutations.

The starting material was PBMCs, obtained at surgery. This sequence originates from a male donor with early-stage non-small cell lung cancer.

The sequenced DNA: TGCAGCGTTGCGACCCGTAAAAACTATGGCTACACCTTC. This sequence encodes CSVATRKNYGYTF. The chain is made from TRBV29-1 and TRBJ1-2; the D gene lacks a confident call. The CDR3 goes from the cysteine to the phenylalanine over 13 residues. The DNA shown is the 39-base CDR3, in frame from base 1. CDR1 and CDR2 are read off the germline V gene as SQVTM and ANQGSEA. V gives up 4 bases and J gives up 2 bases, and the segment between their germline ends measures 11 bases.